The clone carrying this T cell receptor (beta chain) has a handful of counts. Its target is not known. The source of the sample is a study of T cells after yellow fever vaccination. Overall study context: SMART-Seq v4 Ultra Low Input handled preparation of low-cell-number fractions.

Each CDR3 protein is one row after TCRdb ran MiXCR on the 5' RACE reads. The table lists 450,000 to 600,000 distinct CDR3 sequences, about 17% of them singletons, with roughly 17% in the top ten. Regarding the study as a whole: It was a small share of clonotypes that appeared in both CD4 and CD8 compartments. It was a weaker secondary response, yet one that peaked faster, at day 5 versus 15. The booster response re-showed most primary clones: more than 95% CD4, 88% CD8.

Material: PBMCs, obtained around 5 days after the first yellow fever vaccination. The origin of this receptor is a man between 18 and 29 years old who received the YFV17D yellow fever vaccine.

CDR3 amino acids: CASSFGWRWSNTGELFF. The CDR3 DNA follows: TGTGCCAGCAGTTTTGGGTGGAGGTGGTCGAACACCGGGGAGCTGTTTTTT. The V gene is TRBV27, the J gene TRBJ2-2; D is possibly TRBD2 (5 bases). Germline CDR1 and CDR2: MNHEY and SMNVEV (reference sequence). V was clipped by 3 bases and J by 0 bases, with 14 bases between them. The CDR3 consists of 17 residues.